This record looks at one TCR beta chain sequence and its context. V lost 4 bases and J lost 8; bases outside the gene matches: 1. In germline, CDR1 is MNHEY, CDR2 SVGAGI. This CDR3 has 11 residues. These data originate in a study of shared clonotypes between healthy human individuals. Profiling relied on immunoSEQ multiplex PCR, and the TCRdb table lists in-frame clones only, not all of them. The table includes roughly 500,000 clones, approximately 95% detected once. The source material was naive CD4+ T cells sorted from blood. The subset was: CD45RA+ positively selected. The V gene is TRBV6-5, the J gene TRBJ1-1; TRBD1 aligns across 7 bases. This TCR was recovered from a woman in her 30s in good health. The CDR3 DNA is TGTGCCAGCAGTTCGACAGGGGAAGCTTTCTTT. This translates into CASSSTGEAFF.